The subject of this entry is one TCR beta chain. Antigen unknown. Germline-derived CDR1 and CDR2 are SGHTS and YDEGEE. The V and J ends lost 4 bases and 8 bases respectively, with 24 bases between them. This CDR3 is 16 amino acids long. The sample comes from a study of T cell responses to AZD1222 COVID-19 vaccine. Study-wide background: The analysis combined second doses at about 4 or about 12 weeks. Notes on the study in general: Among the donors, most were white British and more were female, and clonal diversity was possibly underestimated. In the spike-specific TCR repertoire, nearly half reportedly target unmutated variant regions. Recipients of AZD1222 seropositive at baseline numbered only 6 or 7.

The method was immunoSEQ multiplex PCR; TCRdb's version includes in-frame clones alone and lacks a portion of them. This table has 97,000 or so clones, approximately 84% appearing once. This material consisted of peripheral blood, taken on day 0 of AZD1222 vaccination. V gene TRBV5-8 combines with J gene TRBJ1-2; no firm D call. The source of this sequence is an adult in good health. In DNA form, the CDR3 reads TGTGCCAGCAGCCTAGCTTGGAGCGGCGGGGTTCGCGGCTACACCTTC. Translating gives CASSLAWSGGVRGYTF.